A selection of T cell receptor beta chains follows, all from one sample in a study of identical twins. Using its own MiXCR run on the 5' RACE reads, TCRdb lists one record per CDR3 protein. Of approximately 700,000 distinct CDR3 sequences in the sample, 5.5% to 7.5% are singletons; the top ten hold around 1.9%. The sequencing sample was made of naive T cells sorted from blood. All receptors derive from a man between 18 and 29 years old in good health. Both conserved end residues are part of each CDR3. Each record gives: J gene, D gene, clone size, V gene, CDR3 DNA, CDR3 protein. A D gene is named only where the DNA matches it firmly. Clone size is shown for a subset of rows, as once, few, many or a class of expanded clone.

TRBJ2-7 | TRBD1 | few | TRBV6-1 | TGTGCCAGCAGGACCCCCGGGACAGCGTCTCTCTACGAGCAGTACTTC | CASRTPGTASLYEQYF
TRBJ2-3 | - | - | TRBV5-6 | TGTGCCAGCAGCTTGGTCCTGGCCAACCCAGATACGCAGTATTTT | CASSLVLANPDTQYF
TRBJ2-7 | - | few | TRBV12-3/TRBV12-4 | TGTGCCAGCAGTTTAGCGCAGGCTCAGCAGTACTTC | CASSLAQAQQYF
TRBJ2-1 | TRBD2 | many | TRBV20-1 | TGCAGTGCTGGTACGGGACTAGCAGTGGGTGAGCAGTTCTTC | CSAGTGLAVGEQFF
TRBJ1-2 | - | - | TRBV5-1 | TGCGCCAGCAGTTTCTCCGACAGAGACTATGGCTACACCTTC | CASSFSDRDYGYTF
TRBJ2-3 | - | few | TRBV20-1 | TGCAGTGCTAGCCCTCAGCTCAGAGATACGCAGTATTTT | CSASPQLRDTQYF
TRBJ2-1 | - | - | TRBV7-3 | TGTGCCAGCAGCAAATCAGCGGGCTCCTACAATGAGCAGTTCTTC | CASSKSAGSYNEQFF
TRBJ2-2 | TRBD2 | many | TRBV2 | TGTGCCACGACCCCGACTAGCGTTGGCACCGGGGAGCTGTTTTTT | CATTPTSVGTGELFF
TRBJ1-1 | - | many | TRBV15 | TGTGCCACCAGCAGAGATCCGACGGGGACCATGAACACTGAAGCTTTCTTT | CATSRDPTGTMNTEAFF
TRBJ2-3 | TRBD1 | - | TRBV20-1 | TGCAGTGCTAGAGTGCCGGGACAGAGCACAGATACGCAGTATTTT | CSARVPGQSTDTQYF
TRBJ2-1 | - | many | TRBV7-3 | TGTGCCAGCAGCCCAGGGGGGACTAAACACAATGAGCAGTTCTTC | CASSPGGTKHNEQFF
TRBJ2-1 | - | many | TRBV29-1 | TGCAGCGTTTGGGATGCGGTCGGGTTGGGAGGTGAGCAGTTCTTC | CSVWDAVGLGGEQFF
TRBJ2-7 | - | - | TRBV7-9 | TGTGCCAGCGGAAAGGATTTTCCCTACGAGCAGTACTTC | CASGKDFPYEQYF
TRBJ2-1 | - | - | TRBV9 | TGTGCCAGCAGCGCGGCTCCCTACAATGAGCGGTTCTTC | CASSAAPYNERFF
TRBJ2-3 | - | - | TRBV18 | TGTGCCAGCTCACCCCTTGGGCAGGGCGTAGATACGCAGTATTTT | CASSPLGQGVDTQYF
TRBJ2-5 | - | - | TRBV24-1 | TGTGCCACCAGTGATTTTGTGGGTACCCAAGAGACCCAGTACTTC | CATSDFVGTQETQYF
TRBJ1-5 | - | - | TRBV7-2 | TGTGCCAGCAGCTCCCCCGGGTTTATCAATCAGCCCCAGCATTTT | CASSSPGFINQPQHF
TRBJ1-2 | - | - | TRBV30 | TGTGCCTGGAGCCTCGCAGGATATGGCTACACCTTC | CAWSLAGYGYTF
TRBJ1-5 | TRBD1 | few | TRBV24-1 | TGTGCCACCAGTGATGGGGACAGGAGGGCCAATCAGCCCCAGCATTTT | CATSDGDRRANQPQHF
TRBJ2-2 | TRBD1 | many | TRBV29-1 | TGCAGCGTCGAACCGGGACAGCTCACCGGGGAGCTGTTTTTT | CSVEPGQLTGELFF
TRBJ1-1 | TRBD1 | few | TRBV5-1 | TGCGCCAGCAAGAAAAACAGGGGAAGCACTGAAGCTTTCTTT | CASKKNRGSTEAFF
TRBJ2-2 | - | few | TRBV4-2 | TGTGCCAGCAGCCTCTCAGGGGGGTCGGCGGGCACCGGGGAGCTGTTTTTT | CASSLSGGSAGTGELFF
TRBJ1-5 | - | - | TRBV19 | TGTGCCAGTAGACGAGCAGGCGCCGGAAGCAATCAGCCCCAGCATTTT | CASRRAGAGSNQPQHF
TRBJ2-3 | - | many | TRBV6-5 | TGTGCCAGCAGTTACCGGAGGGTTACAGATACGCAGTATTTT | CASSYRRVTDTQYF
TRBJ1-4 | - | few | TRBV3-1 | TGTGCCAGCAGCCAGAAAAGGGGAGCAACTAATGAAAAACTGTTTTTT | CASSQKRGATNEKLFF
TRBJ1-2 | - | - | TRBV18 | TGTGCCAGCTCACCGCGATCGGACAGCATCTATGGCTACACCTTC | CASSPRSDSIYGYTF
TRBJ2-3 | TRBD2 | few | TRBV20-1 | TGCAGTGCTAGAGATCTTCGCGGGAGGCTCACAGATACGCTGTATTTT | CSARDLRGRLTDTLYF
TRBJ2-1 | - | many | TRBV29-1 | TGCAGCGTTGACGATGAGCAGTTCTTC | CSVDDEQFF
TRBJ2-5 | - | many | TRBV7-9 | TGTGCCAGCAGGCGGGACAGCCGTTACCAAGAGACCCAGTACTTC | CASRRDSRYQETQYF
TRBJ1-1 | - | many | TRBV6-1 | TGTGCCAGCACACCGGGAGGAGGGAACACTGAAGCCTTCTTT | CASTPGGGNTEAFF
TRBJ2-2 | TRBD2 | many | TRBV10-1 | TGCGCCAGCAGTCTAGCGGGAGCCCCCCTGTTTTTT | CASSLAGAPLFF
TRBJ2-2 | TRBD2 | few | TRBV5-1 | TGCGCCAGCAGCCGGAATAGCGGGGTCTCGAACACCGGGGAGCTGTTTTTT | CASSRNSGVSNTGELFF
TRBJ2-1 | TRBD1 | - | TRBV5-1 | TGCGCCAGCAGGACAGGGATTGGGTCCTACAATGAGCAGTTCTTC | CASRTGIGSYNEQFF
TRBJ2-5 | - | - | TRBV7-9 | TGTGCCAGCAGCTTAAGACCTGGGACCGGCCAAGAGACCCAGTACTTC | CASSLRPGTGQETQYF
TRBJ1-1 | - | - | TRBV6-1 | TGTGCCAGCCACGATACGGGACCCCAGAACACTGAAGCTTTCTTT | CASHDTGPQNTEAFF
TRBJ2-1 | TRBD1 | many | TRBV20-1 | TGCAGTGCTAGACCCCCCGGACAGGGAATGTTCCAGTTCTTC | CSARPPGQGMFQFF
TRBJ1-1 | - | many | TRBV24-1 | TGTGCCACCAGTGTAGCGGGGAACACTGAAGCTTTCTTT | CATSVAGNTEAFF
TRBJ1-4 | - | many | TRBV20-1 | TGCAGTGCTTTGGGGGCGGCTAATGAAAAACTGTTTTTT | CSALGAANEKLFF
TRBJ1-5 | TRBD1 | few | TRBV2 | TGTGCCAGTGGACAGGGGGGCCCGGTTTATAGCAATCAGCCCCAGCATTTT | CASGQGGPVYSNQPQHF
TRBJ2-2 | - | many | TRBV20-1 | TGCAGTCCGAGGGGGGAGGGGGCCGGGGAGCTGTTTTTT | CSPRGEGAGELFF
TRBJ2-5 | TRBD1 | few | TRBV20-1 | TGCAGTGCTAGAGCCGGGACAGGGGAGCGAGAGACCCAGTACTTC | CSARAGTGERETQYF
TRBJ2-1 | TRBD2 | many | TRBV7-9 | TGTGCCAGCAGCTTTCTTAGGACTAGCGGAACCAATGAGCAGTTCTTC | CASSFLRTSGTNEQFF